This section outlines one T cell receptor beta chain sequence together with its context. Its antigen is as yet unknown. The source of the sample is a study of cytomegalovirus exposure and HLA in healthy donors. Germline lookup yields CDR1 SGHRS and CDR2 YFSETQ. The CDR3 contains 16 residues. V lost 4 bases to trimming and J lost 5 bases; unmatched junction nucleotides: 11. Study-level results: Per published reports, the classifier diagnosed cytomegalovirus status with high specificity and sensitivity. CMV antigen specificity of three CMV-associated chains was confirmed in vitro.

This PCR relied on a set of 60 Vbeta primers and 13 Jbeta primers. Clones were read by immunoSEQ multiplex PCR, and TCRdb kept only the in-frame ones, dropping some. The table lists over 250,000 clones, 86% of them singletons. The TCR sequence derives from a man aged 35 to 55 in good health and CMV-seropositive. The sample was PBMCs. This sequence joins TRBV5-1 and TRBJ2-1; 8 bases line up with TRBD2. The CDR3 spells CASSPTPNSGNNEQFF. The CDR3 coding sequence is TGCGCCAGCAGCCCCACCCCGAATAGCGGGAACAATGAGCAGTTCTTC.